The rows below give T cell receptor beta chains drawn from one sample of a study of cytomegalovirus exposure and HLA in healthy donors. The protocol was immunoSEQ multiplex PCR, while the TCRdb copy is restricted to in-frame clones and leaves out a portion. This table holds approximately 200,000 clones, about 80% found once. Sequenced: PBMCs. Source of these receptors: a man between 18 and 29 years old in good health and CMV-seropositive. CDR3s include the opening cysteine and the closing phenylalanine or tryptophan. Fields, in order: clone size, V gene, D gene, J gene, CDR3 protein, CDR3 DNA. A D gene is named only where the DNA matches it firmly. Clone size is given for some rows only: seen once, a few or many times, or a class if the clone is expanded.

clone size: -
V gene: TRBV28
D gene: TRBD1
J gene: TRBJ1-2
CDR3 protein: CASSRQGISHGYTF
CDR3 DNA: TGTGCCAGCAGTCGACAGGGAATCTCCCATGGCTACACCTTC

clone size: few
V gene: TRBV6-5
D gene: -
J gene: TRBJ1-3
CDR3 protein: CASSYSGGLNTIYF
CDR3 DNA: TGTGCCAGCAGTTACTCTGGGGGCCTGAACACCATATATTTT

clone size: -
V gene: TRBV2
D gene: -
J gene: TRBJ1-3
CDR3 protein: CASSANRRRSGNTIYF
CDR3 DNA: TGTGCCAGCAGTGCGAACAGGCGTCGCTCTGGAAACACCATATATTTT

clone size: -
V gene: TRBV11-2
D gene: TRBD2
J gene: TRBJ2-7
CDR3 protein: CASSSYSGRMFSYEQYF
CDR3 DNA: TGTGCCAGCAGCTCGTATAGCGGGAGGATGTTCTCCTACGAGCAGTACTTC

clone size: -
V gene: TRBV28
D gene: -
J gene: TRBJ1-2
CDR3 protein: CASSYLGGYTF
CDR3 DNA: TGTGCCAGCAGTTACCTCGGGGGCTACACCTTC

clone size: few
V gene: TRBV6-1
D gene: -
J gene: TRBJ1-5
CDR3 protein: CASSEGGIGNQPQHF
CDR3 DNA: TGTGCCAGCAGTGAAGGAGGGATTGGCAATCAGCCCCAGCATTTT

clone size: -
V gene: TRBV9
D gene: TRBD2
J gene: TRBJ2-1
CDR3 protein: CASSGTGTSGRSLYNEQFF
CDR3 DNA: TGTGCCAGCAGCGGAACCGGGACTAGCGGGAGAAGTCTCTACAATGAGCAGTTCTTC

clone size: few
V gene: TRBV7-2
D gene: TRBD1
J gene: TRBJ1-5
CDR3 protein: CASSLEGQGNQPQHF
CDR3 DNA: TGTGCCAGCAGCTTAGAGGGACAGGGGAATCAGCCCCAGCATTTT

clone size: -
V gene: TRBV19
D gene: TRBD1
J gene: TRBJ2-7
CDR3 protein: CASRVSGGEQYF
CDR3 DNA: TGTGCCAGTAGGGTCTCAGGGGGCGAGCAGTACTTC

clone size: -
V gene: TRBV10-3
D gene: -
J gene: TRBJ2-7
CDR3 protein: CATGGQTYEQYF
CDR3 DNA: TGTGCCACCGGGGGGCAGACCTACGAGCAGTACTTC

clone size: -
V gene: TRBV7-6
D gene: TRBD1
J gene: TRBJ2-5
CDR3 protein: CASSLGQGPPLQETQYF
CDR3 DNA: TGTGCCAGCAGCTTAGGACAGGGGCCCCCCCTCCAAGAGACCCAGTACTTC

clone size: -
V gene: TRBV28
D gene: -
J gene: TRBJ2-2
CDR3 protein: CASSRAGPNTGELFF
CDR3 DNA: TGTGCCAGCAGCCGAGCAGGTCCGAACACCGGGGAGCTGTTTTTT

clone size: -
V gene: TRBV10-3
D gene: TRBD1
J gene: TRBJ1-5
CDR3 protein: CAISESSGTGAQHF
CDR3 DNA: TGTGCCATCAGTGAGTCGAGCGGGACAGGTGCCCAGCATTTT

clone size: few
V gene: TRBV20-1
D gene: -
J gene: TRBJ2-7
CDR3 protein: CSAVLAYEQYF
CDR3 DNA: TGCAGTGCCGTACTAGCCTACGAGCAGTACTTC

clone size: once
V gene: TRBV5-4
D gene: TRBD1
J gene: TRBJ2-1
CDR3 protein: CASSFRTGYYNEQFF
CDR3 DNA: TGTGCCAGCAGCTTCCGGACAGGCTACTACAATGAGCAGTTCTTC

clone size: -
V gene: TRBV7-2
D gene: TRBD2
J gene: TRBJ2-1
CDR3 protein: CASSSSGATYNEQFF
CDR3 DNA: TGTGCCAGCAGCAGTAGCGGGGCCACCTACAATGAGCAGTTCTTC

clone size: once
V gene: TRBV18
D gene: -
J gene: TRBJ1-1
CDR3 protein: CASSPGRRGTEAFF
CDR3 DNA: TGTGCCAGCTCACCGGGCCGTCGGGGCACTGAAGCTTTCTTT

clone size: -
V gene: TRBV28
D gene: -
J gene: TRBJ2-5
CDR3 protein: CASSLIFGGDQETQYF
CDR3 DNA: TGTGCCAGCAGTTTAATTTTCGGGGGTGACCAAGAGACCCAGTACTTC

clone size: -
V gene: TRBV5-1
D gene: TRBD2
J gene: TRBJ2-3
CDR3 protein: CASSPDPSGSVRDTQYF
CDR3 DNA: TGCGCCAGCAGCCCGGACCCCAGCGGGAGCGTTAGAGATACGCAGTATTTT

clone size: -
V gene: TRBV7-9
D gene: TRBD2
J gene: TRBJ2-3
CDR3 protein: CASSPGLAGASDTQYF
CDR3 DNA: TGTGCCAGCAGCCCGGGACTAGCGGGAGCATCTGATACGCAGTATTTT

clone size: few
V gene: TRBV27
D gene: -
J gene: TRBJ1-1
CDR3 protein: CASSSPRGTEAFF
CDR3 DNA: TGTGCCAGCAGTTCGCCCCGGGGCACTGAAGCTTTCTTT

clone size: -
V gene: TRBV5-3
D gene: TRBD2
J gene: TRBJ2-1
CDR3 protein: CARSDEPGTSDVGQFF
CDR3 DNA: TGTGCCAGAAGCGATGAACCCGGGACTAGCGACGTTGGGCAGTTCTTC

clone size: -
V gene: TRBV7-2
D gene: TRBD2
J gene: TRBJ2-7
CDR3 protein: CASKEEASGRAGYEQYF
CDR3 DNA: TGTGCCAGCAAAGAGGAAGCTAGCGGGAGGGCGGGATACGAGCAGTACTTC

clone size: -
V gene: TRBV7-8
D gene: TRBD2
J gene: TRBJ2-2
CDR3 protein: CASSLGGTSGIVGELFF
CDR3 DNA: TGTGCCAGCAGCTTAGGGGGGACTAGCGGGATCGTCGGGGAGCTGTTTTTT

clone size: -
V gene: TRBV19
D gene: TRBD2
J gene: TRBJ2-7
CDR3 protein: CASSMRGLAGVCLYEQYF
CDR3 DNA: TGTGCCAGTAGTATGCGGGGACTAGCGGGAGTTTGTTTATACGAGCAGTACTTC